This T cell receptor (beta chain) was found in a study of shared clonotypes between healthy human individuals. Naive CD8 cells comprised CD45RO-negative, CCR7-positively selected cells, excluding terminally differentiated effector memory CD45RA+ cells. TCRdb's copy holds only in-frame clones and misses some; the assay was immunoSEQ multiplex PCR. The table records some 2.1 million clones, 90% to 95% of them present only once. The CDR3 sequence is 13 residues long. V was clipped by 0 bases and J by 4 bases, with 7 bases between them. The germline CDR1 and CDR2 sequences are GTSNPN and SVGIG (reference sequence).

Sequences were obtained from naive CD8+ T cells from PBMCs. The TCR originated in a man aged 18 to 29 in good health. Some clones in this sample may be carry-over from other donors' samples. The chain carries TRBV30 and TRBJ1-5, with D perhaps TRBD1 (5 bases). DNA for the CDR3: TGTGCCTGGAGTGTCAACAGGAATCAGCCCCAGCATTTT. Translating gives CAWSVNRNQPQHF.